This TCR beta chain was retrieved from a study of identical twins (dated by TCRdb to 2016 to 2018). As for the study more broadly: To test whether fetal clonotypes persist, this study deep-sequenced TCR alpha and beta repertoires from monozygotic twins, from unrelated adults of various ages, and from cord blood. Replicate twin experiments were performed at different times using different library preparation protocols to rule out contamination. Paper-wide results and their limitations: Fewer insertions were carried by abundant cord blood beta clonotypes, a similar but weaker trend appeared in young adult naive repertoires, and no such trend appeared in memory repertoires. Compared with coincidental sharing between unrelated individuals, an excess of low generation-probability sequences was observed among out-of-frame TCR alpha sequences shared between twins. Invariant T cells such as MAIT and iNKT could partly confound zero-insertion analyses, though diverse VJ usage argued against this for most clonotypes. A weaker excess of twin sharing was found in beta out-of-frame sequences because the signal-to-noise ratio was lowered by fewer shared sequences. Recombination models systematically underestimated out-of-frame TCR alpha sharing in monozygotic twins but agreed with sharing between unrelated individuals. Conclusions relied on cross-sectional statistical analysis, since the same donors could not be followed over many years.

A note on this clonotype: Its antigen is currently not known. No much larger clonotype is one base removed from it; base qualities were not supplied.

The library was prepared using 5' RACE. Sequenced using an Illumina HiSeq 2000. A universal primer binding site was introduced by template switching, and a unique molecular identifier was present in the final cDNA, enabling accurate counting of TCR cDNA molecules. Specific primers in the conserved constant-segment region were used to synthesize first-strand cDNA for TCR alpha and beta chains. Each cDNA library was double barcoded, with a SMART-Mk sample barcode plus Illumina barcodes, to control for contamination. TruSeq adapter sequences and Illumina sample barcodes were added in two successive PCR steps. Sequencing of the TCR alpha and beta cDNA libraries was done on the Illumina HiSeq platform using custom primers. The authors processed their data as follows. Raw reads were processed with MiGEC to extract unique molecular identifiers, and MiXCR was used to determine CDR3 positions. For each individual, recombination models were inferred using an EM algorithm with the repgenHMM and IGoR tools. The tcR package in R was used for shared clonotype analysis, with sharing normalized by the product of cloneset sizes. To study raw recombination without the effects of thymic and clonal selection, out-of-frame nonproductive sequences were analyzed. TCRdb reprocessed the public reads (quality trimming at Q25 with fastp, clone calling with MiXCR) and kept in-frame beta chains. Every CDR3 protein is listed once, alongside the most common genes and DNA of its rows. TCRdb, not the original authors, processed these V and J calls. Present in this sample are under 800,000 distinct CDR3 sequences, over 20% of which were seen just once. The ten biggest clones cover 4% to 4.5% of the sample.

All donors were healthy Caucasians. The twin cohort comprised three pairs of female monozygotic twins, all aged roughly 18 to 30 years. Peripheral blood mononuclear cells were used as the source from which RNA for TCR libraries was isolated. Reading the germline V gene (reference sequence) gives CDR1 SGHKS and CDR2 YYEKEE. The CDR3 sequence holds 13 residues, the cysteine and phenylalanine included. Just the 39-base CDR3 DNA is kept, in frame starting at base 1. V lost 1 base and J lost 0 bases; the stretch between them is 4 bases long. The data also belong to a second study, concerning T cells expressing NK-cell markers. The second study's paper adds: In sorted CD3+CD56+NKG2C+, CD3+CD56+NKG2C- and CD3+CD56-NKG2C+ T-cell subsets from several donors, TCR beta-chain repertoires were profiled. Among the eight sequenced donors, only one was HCMV-seronegative, while the other seven were HCMV-seropositive. In several experiments an anti-gammadeltaTCR antibody was added to restrict sorting to alphabetaTCR-expressing T cells. In roughly six donors, the dominant CD3+CD56+NKG2C+ clonotypes ranked among the top 10 CD8+ clonotypes, making up about 1.0-7.5% of CD8+ T cells. Those dominant clonotypes were again the most abundant among CD3+CD56-NKG2C+ cells in a handful of donors, at about 25-60.1%. Whether the expanded NKG2C-expressing T cell clones were specific for HCMV antigens was left unclear. Randomly selected healthy volunteers, three men and five women, were used as the eight sequenced donors. To determine HCMV serostatus, a commercial ELISA kit was used to detect HCMV-specific IgG in serum. Bulk peripheral blood T-cell repertoires were additionally sequenced from unsorted PBMC for roughly six donors. MIGEC was used to demultiplex reads and group the reads by UMI, and MiTCR was used to assemble and quantify clonotypes. To exclude erroneous sequences, only TCR cDNA sequences supported by at least two reads were retained. The tcR package was used for downstream repertoire analysis, with clonotypes matched between fractions based on CDR3 nucleotide sequence plus V segment. VDJmatch was used to annotate antigen specificity against VDJdb, with one amino acid substitution in CDR3 permitted.

This clonotype originated in a woman under 30 in good health. Sequenced sample: PBMCs. The chain was built from TRBV5-5 and TRBJ1-2, with no confident D gene call. The CDR3 reads as follows: CASSLITNYGYTF. The nucleotide sequence reads TGTGCCAGCAGCTTGATAACTAACTATGGCTACACCTTC.